This T cell receptor (beta chain) was found in a study of post-analysis software for immune sequencing data. Study results and limitations: Among four or five TRBV segments more frequent in patients than controls were TRBV5-6, TRBV5-1 and TRBV20-1.

The junction had 7 bases not matched to a gene; V was cut back by 2 bases and J by 9 bases. The CDR3 covers 13 residues. Germline CDR1 SGHKS, CDR2 YYEKEE (reference sequence). For this clonotype: Its specificity is not known.

Prepared libraries of TCR beta cDNA carried unique molecular identifiers. When about 0.85 to 11 million T cells were used, they gave approximately 530,000 cDNA molecules. TCRdb redid the calling of the PCR reads with MiXCR, one entry per CDR3 protein. The table has hundreds of thousands of distinct CDR3 sequences, more than 50% seen once. This clonotype originated in a girl aged 2 to 9 with multiple sclerosis. The genes are TRBV5-5 and TRBJ2-5, with 7 bases matching TRBD1. Specimen: blood. The CDR3 nucleotides are TGTGCCAGCAGCTTAACAGGGGCGATGTCCCAGTACTTC. It translates to CASSLTGAMSQYF. The whole variable domain, remainder taken from reference TRBV5-5 and TRBJ2-5, is DAGVTQSPTHLIKTRGQQVTLRCSPISGHKSVSWYQQVLGQGPQFIFQYYEKEERGRGNFPDRFSARQFPNYSSELNVNALLLGDSALYLCASSLTGAMSQYFGPGTRLLVL.